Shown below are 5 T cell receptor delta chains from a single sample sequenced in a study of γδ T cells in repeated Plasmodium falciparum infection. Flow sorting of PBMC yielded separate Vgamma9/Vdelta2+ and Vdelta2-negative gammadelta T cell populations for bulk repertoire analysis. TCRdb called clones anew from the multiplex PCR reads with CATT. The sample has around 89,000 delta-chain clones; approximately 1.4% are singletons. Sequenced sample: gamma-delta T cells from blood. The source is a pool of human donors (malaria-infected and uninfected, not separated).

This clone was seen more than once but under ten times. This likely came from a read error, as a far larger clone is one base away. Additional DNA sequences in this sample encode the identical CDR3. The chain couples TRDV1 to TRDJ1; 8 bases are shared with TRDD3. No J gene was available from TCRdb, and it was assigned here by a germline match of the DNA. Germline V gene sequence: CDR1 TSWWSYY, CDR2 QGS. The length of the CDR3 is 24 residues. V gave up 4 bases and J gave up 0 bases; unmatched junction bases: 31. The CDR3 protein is CALGARLGPTNLLYWGYDTDKLIF. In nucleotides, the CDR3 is TGTGCTCTTGGGGCTCGGCTGGGACCTACGAACCTCCTATACTGGGGGTATGACACCGATAAACTCATCTTT.

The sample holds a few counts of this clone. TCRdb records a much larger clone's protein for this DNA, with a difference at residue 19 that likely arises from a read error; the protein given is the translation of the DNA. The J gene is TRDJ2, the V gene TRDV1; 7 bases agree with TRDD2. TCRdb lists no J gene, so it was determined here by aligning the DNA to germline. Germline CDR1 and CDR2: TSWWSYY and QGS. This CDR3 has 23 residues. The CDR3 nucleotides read TGTGCTCTTGGGGCCCTAACCTTCCTCGGAGGCCTTAGGGGGTTAGCTTTGACAACACAACTCTTCTTT. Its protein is CALGALTFLGGLRGLALTTQLFF.

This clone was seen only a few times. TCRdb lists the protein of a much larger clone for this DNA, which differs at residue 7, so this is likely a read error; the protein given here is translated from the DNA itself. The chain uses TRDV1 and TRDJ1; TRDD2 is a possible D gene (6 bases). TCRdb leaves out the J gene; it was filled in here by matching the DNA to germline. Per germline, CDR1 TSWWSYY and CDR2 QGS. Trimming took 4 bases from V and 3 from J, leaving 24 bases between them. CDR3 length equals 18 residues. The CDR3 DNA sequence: TGTGCTCTTGGGGGGGGCCCTCCTACACATGAGCGGGCCGATAAACTCATCTTT. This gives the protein CALGGGPPTHERADKLIF.

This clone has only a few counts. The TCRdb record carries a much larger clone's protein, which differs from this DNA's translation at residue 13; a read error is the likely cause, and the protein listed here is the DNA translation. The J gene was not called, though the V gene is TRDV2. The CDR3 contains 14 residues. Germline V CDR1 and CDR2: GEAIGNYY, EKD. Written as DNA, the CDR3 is TGTGCCTGTAGCTCAGATACCCGGCTTTCAGAACTCACCTTT. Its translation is CACSSDTRLSELTF.

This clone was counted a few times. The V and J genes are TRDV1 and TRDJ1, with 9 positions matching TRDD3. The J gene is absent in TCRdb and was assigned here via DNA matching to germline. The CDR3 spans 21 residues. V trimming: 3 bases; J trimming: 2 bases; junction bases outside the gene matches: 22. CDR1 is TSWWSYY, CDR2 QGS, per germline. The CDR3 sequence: CALGDLTFPYPGGFETDKLIF. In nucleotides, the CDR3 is TGTGCTCTTGGGGACCTAACCTTCCCCTACCCTGGGGGATTCGAGACCGATAAACTCATCTTT.